This T cell receptor beta chain was captured in a study of beta chain features in type 1 diabetes. Study-level points and caveats: VDJ junctions from patients with type 1 diabetes contained fewer insertions and more deletions. Moderately but significantly shorter TCRB CDR3s were found in Type 1 diabetes patients in all four CD4+ subsets.

Based on CD45RO/CCR7/CD25/CD127/CD95/CD27, CD4+ regulatory, stem cell-like memory, naive and central memory cells were sorted. This clone was detected a few times. Antigen unknown. Other DNA sequences in this specimen translate into the identical CDR3. Expressed TCRB transcripts got sequenced, as all isolated RNA was reverse transcribed. Naive, central memory and regulatory T cell samples produced a mean of about 3.4 million reads. Generated by immunoSEQ multiplex PCR, the TCRdb table keeps only in-frame clones and is missing some. The data show some 350,000 clones, about 10% seen once. The sample consisted of central memory CD4+ T cells from blood. The sequence was obtained from a man aged 30 to 45 with type 1 diabetes.

The CDR3 spells CASSLDQGGSSSYNEQFF. CDR3 in DNA: TGTGCCAGCAGCTTAGACCAGGGAGGCTCCAGCTCCTACAATGAGCAGTTCTTC. The chain combines TRBV11-2 with TRBJ2-1; perhaps TRBD2 as D (6 bases). This CDR3 has 18 amino acids. V gave up 0 bases and J gave up 0 bases, with 15 bases separating them. The germline V gene has CDR1 SGHAT and CDR2 FQNNGV.